The clone carrying this T cell receptor beta chain was seen at least ten times. This record comes from a study of low-dose radiotherapy and immunotherapy resistance in tumors. Study as a whole: Per fraction, Cohort 2 was given 1 Gy every two weeks, accumulating a total of 13 Gy over 26 weeks. Aspirin was taken orally by patients at 300 mg daily for four cycles from cycle 1 day 1.

Alpha and beta chains were covered, as first-strand cDNA relied on TRAV- and TRBV-specific primers. Over about 18 PCR cycles, TCRs were amplified from a constant-region primer and V-primer adapter. TCRdb passed the reads through MiXCR, listing each CDR3 protein once. The table lists roughly 76,000 distinct CDR3 sequences, approximately 19% of them singletons. The germline V gene has CDR1 SQVTM and CDR2 ANQGSEA. This CDR3 is 14 amino acids long. Trimming cost V 3 bases and J 5 bases; bases outside gene matches: 4. Regarding time point: before trial treatment. Nivolumab, ipilimumab, aspirin, low-dose cyclophosphamide and low-dose radiotherapy were all administered to the donors. Patients qualified if they had advanced solid tumors that lacked tumor-infiltrating lymphocytes.

This clonotype was obtained from a male donor with prostate cancer. Sequencing was performed on PBMCs, taken before treatment. The chain uses TRBV29-1 and TRBJ2-2, with 9 bases aligning to TRBD1. CDR3 bases: TGCAGCGTTGATGGACAGGGGTTAACCGGGGAGCTGTTTTTT. Protein product: CSVDGQGLTGELFF.